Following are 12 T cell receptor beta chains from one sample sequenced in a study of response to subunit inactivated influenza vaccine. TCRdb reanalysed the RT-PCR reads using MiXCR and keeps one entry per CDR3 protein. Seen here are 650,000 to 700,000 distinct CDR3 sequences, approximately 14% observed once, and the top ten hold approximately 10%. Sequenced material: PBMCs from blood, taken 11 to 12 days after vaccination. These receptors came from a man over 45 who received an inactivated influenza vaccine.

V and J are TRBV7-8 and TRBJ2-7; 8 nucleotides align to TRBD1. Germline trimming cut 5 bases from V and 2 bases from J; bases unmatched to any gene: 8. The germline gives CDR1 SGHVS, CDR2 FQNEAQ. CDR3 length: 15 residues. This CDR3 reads CASSGRTGSTYEQYF. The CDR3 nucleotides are TGTGCCAGCAGCGGGCGGACAGGGTCGACCTACGAGCAGTACTTC. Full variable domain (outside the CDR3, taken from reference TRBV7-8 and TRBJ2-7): GAGVSQSPRYKVAKRGQDVALRCDPISGHVSLFWYQQALGQGPEFLTYFQNEAQLDKSGLPSDRFFAERPEGSVSTLKIQRTQQEDSAVYLCASSGRTGSTYEQYFGPGTRLTVT.

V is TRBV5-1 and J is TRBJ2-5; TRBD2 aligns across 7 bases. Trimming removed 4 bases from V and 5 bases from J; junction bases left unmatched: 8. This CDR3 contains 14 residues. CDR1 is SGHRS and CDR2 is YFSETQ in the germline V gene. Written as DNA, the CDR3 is TGCGCCAGCAGCCCCGGGACTACCGAGGAGACCCAGTACTTC. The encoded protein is CASSPGTTEETQYF.

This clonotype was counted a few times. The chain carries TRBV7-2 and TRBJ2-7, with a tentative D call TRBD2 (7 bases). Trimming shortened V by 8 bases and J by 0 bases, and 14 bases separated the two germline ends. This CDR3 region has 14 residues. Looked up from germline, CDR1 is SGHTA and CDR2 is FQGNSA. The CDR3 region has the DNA TGTGCCAGCGCACGCGGGGGCTCCTCCTACGAGCAGTACTTC. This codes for CASARGGSSYEQYF.

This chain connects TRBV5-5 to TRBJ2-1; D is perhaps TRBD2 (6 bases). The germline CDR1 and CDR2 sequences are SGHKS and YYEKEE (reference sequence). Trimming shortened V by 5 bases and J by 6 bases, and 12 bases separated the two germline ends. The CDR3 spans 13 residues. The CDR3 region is CASRFPTSNEQFF. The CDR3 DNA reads TGTGCCAGCAGATTTCCGACTAGCAATGAGCAGTTCTTC.

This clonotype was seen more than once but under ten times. CDR3 sequence: CASSYGRGGTEAFF. CDR3 nucleotides: TGTGCCAGCAGTTACGGCAGGGGAGGCACTGAAGCTTTCTTT. This chain links TRBV6-2 or TRBV6-3 with TRBJ1-1, with a possible D match to TRBD1 (6 bases). Between the trimmed V and J ends, which lost 2 bases and 4 bases, there was a span of 11 bases. Germline assignment: CDR1 MNHEY and CDR2 SVGEGT. CDR3 length: 14 residues.

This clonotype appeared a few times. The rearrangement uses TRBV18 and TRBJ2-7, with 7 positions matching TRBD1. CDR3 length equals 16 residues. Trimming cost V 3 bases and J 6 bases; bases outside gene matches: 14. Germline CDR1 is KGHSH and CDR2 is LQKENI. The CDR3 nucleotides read TGTGCCAGCTCACCCCCGACAGGGCCAGGGGTAGGCGAGCAGTACTTC. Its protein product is CASSPPTGPGVGEQYF.

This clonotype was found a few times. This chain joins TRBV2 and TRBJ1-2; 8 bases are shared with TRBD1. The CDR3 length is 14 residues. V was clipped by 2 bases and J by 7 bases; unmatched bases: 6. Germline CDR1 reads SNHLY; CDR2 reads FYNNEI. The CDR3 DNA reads TGTGCCAGCAGTGAAACCCAGGGGGCAGGTGGCTACACCTTC. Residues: CASSETQGAGGYTF.

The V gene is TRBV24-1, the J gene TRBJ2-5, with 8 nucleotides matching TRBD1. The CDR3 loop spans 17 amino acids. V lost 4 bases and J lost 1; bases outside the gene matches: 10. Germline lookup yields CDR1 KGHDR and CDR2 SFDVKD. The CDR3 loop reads CATSDPAGGKTQETQYF. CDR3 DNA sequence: TGTGCCACCAGTGACCCTGCAGGGGGCAAGACCCAAGAGACCCAGTACTTC.

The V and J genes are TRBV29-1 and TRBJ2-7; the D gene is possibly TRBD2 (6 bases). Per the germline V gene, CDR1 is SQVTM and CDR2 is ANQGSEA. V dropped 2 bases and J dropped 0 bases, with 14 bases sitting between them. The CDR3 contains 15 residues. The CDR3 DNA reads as TGCAGCGTTGAAATGGTTAGCGGAAGCTCCTACGAGCAGTACTTC. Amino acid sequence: CSVEMVSGSSYEQYF.

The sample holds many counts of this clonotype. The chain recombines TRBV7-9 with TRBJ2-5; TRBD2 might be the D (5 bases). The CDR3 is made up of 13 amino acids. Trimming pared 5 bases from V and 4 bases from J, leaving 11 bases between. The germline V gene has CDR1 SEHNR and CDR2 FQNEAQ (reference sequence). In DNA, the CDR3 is TGTGCCAGCAGCACGGGGTCGGGAGAGACCCAGTACTTC. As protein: CASSTGSGETQYF.

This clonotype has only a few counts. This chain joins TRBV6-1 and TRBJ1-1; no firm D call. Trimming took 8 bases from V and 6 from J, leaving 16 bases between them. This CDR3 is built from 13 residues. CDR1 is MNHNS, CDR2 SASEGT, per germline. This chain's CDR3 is CASGDRWDSEAFF. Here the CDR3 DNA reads TGTGCCAGCGGCGATCGATGGGATTCTGAAGCTTTCTTT.

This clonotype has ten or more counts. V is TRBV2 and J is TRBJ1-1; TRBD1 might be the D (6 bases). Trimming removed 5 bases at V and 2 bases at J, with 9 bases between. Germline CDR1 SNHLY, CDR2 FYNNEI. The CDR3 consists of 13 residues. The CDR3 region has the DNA TGTGCCAGCAGTTACAGGGACAACACTGAAGCTTTCTTT. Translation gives CASSYRDNTEAFF.